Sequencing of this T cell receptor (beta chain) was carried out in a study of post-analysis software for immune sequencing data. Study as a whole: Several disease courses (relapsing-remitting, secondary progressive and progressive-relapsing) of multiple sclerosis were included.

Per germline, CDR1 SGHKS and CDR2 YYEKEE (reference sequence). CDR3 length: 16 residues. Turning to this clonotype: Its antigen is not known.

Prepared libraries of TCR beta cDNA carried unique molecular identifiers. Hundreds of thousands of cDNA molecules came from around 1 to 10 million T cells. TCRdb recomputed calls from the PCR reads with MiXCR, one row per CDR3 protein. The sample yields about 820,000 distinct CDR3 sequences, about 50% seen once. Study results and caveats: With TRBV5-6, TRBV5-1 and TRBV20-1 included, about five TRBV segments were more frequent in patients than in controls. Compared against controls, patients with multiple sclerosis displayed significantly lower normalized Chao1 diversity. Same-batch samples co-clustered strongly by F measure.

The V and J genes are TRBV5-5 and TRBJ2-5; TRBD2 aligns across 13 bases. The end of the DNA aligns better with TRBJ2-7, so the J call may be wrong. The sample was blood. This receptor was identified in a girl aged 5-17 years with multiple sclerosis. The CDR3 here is CASSLLTSGGLYEQYF. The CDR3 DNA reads TGTGCCAGCAGCTTATTGACTAGCGGGGGGCTCTACGAGCAGTACTTC.